The TCR beta chain under discussion was sequenced for a study of cytomegalovirus exposure and HLA in healthy donors. The overall study: Approximately 85 million unique TCRs from HLA-typed donors were held in an early data release.

The CDR3 contains 18 residues. Germline V CDR1 and CDR2: KGHSH, LQKENI. The ends lost 3 bases at V and 2 bases at J; junction bases unmatched: 8. A multiplex PCR was run with 60 Vbeta primers and 13 Jbeta primers. Using immunoSEQ multiplex PCR, the repertoire was profiled, and TCRdb retains in-frame clones only, with some absent. Listed are tens of thousands of clones; 0.5% to 0.65% falls within the top ten. V usage is TRBV18 and J usage is TRBJ1-5, with 12 bases that match TRBD1. The clonotype was recovered from a man aged 50-60 years in good health and CMV-seronegative. The sequencing input was PBMCs. CDR3 sequence: CASSPIGTGGEGNQPQHF. In nucleotides, the CDR3 is TGTGCCAGCTCACCGATCGGGACAGGGGGCGAGGGCAATCAGCCCCAGCATTTT.